This T cell receptor (beta chain) stems from a study of Graves' ophthalmopathy and Graves' hyperthyroidism. Background on the study: Peripheral blood sampling occurred at initial diagnosis, before any treatment. Study-wide results and limits: The authors also found most expanded thyroid clonotypes above 0.001 frequency in blood.

The TCR beta CDR3 regions underwent amplification from RNA transcripts. In the first round, RT-PCR was carried out with HTBI primers, and a multiplex PCR formed the second round. TCRdb re-called the multiplex PCR reads through MiXCR, storing one row per CDR3 protein. The sample holds about 390,000 distinct CDR3 sequences, over 15% seen once. V lost 5 bases and J 8 bases, leaving 18 bases between the germline ends. CDR3 size: 14 residues. CDR1 is SGHTA, CDR2 FQGTGA, per germline. Stable hyperthyroidism referred to disease that showed no ophthalmopathy within 18 months of follow-up. About this clonotype itself: Its antigen is unidentified.

The clonotype was recovered from a woman under 30 with stable Graves' hyperthyroidism. This chain links TRBV7-3 with TRBJ1-2, with a weak D call TRBD1 (6 bases). The sequenced material came from peripheral blood. The CDR3 region has the DNA TGTGCCAGCAGCCAAGATCAGGGGCCCGGAGGCTACACCTTC. It codes for CASSQDQGPGGYTF.